This entry lists 18 T cell receptor beta chains sequenced from one sample in a study of blood T cell repertoires in COVID-19. Assay used: immunoSEQ multiplex PCR; TCRdb lists only in-frame clones, some missing. The profile shows fewer than 350,000 clones, 90% of them singletons. The specimen was PBMCs or T cells enriched from blood (not recorded which). These receptors all come from a woman under 30 with acute COVID-19.

This chain connects TRBV5-1 to TRBJ2-7; a weak D match, TRBD2 (6 bases). Germline assignment: CDR1 SGHRS and CDR2 YFSETQ. The CDR3 length is 13 residues. Trimming pared 6 bases from V and 0 bases from J, leaving 10 bases between. The CDR3 bases are TGCGCCAGCAAGCACGGGAGCTCCTACGAGCAGTACTTC. Protein product: CASKHGSSYEQYF.

The V gene is TRBV19, the J gene TRBJ1-6; D uncertain. This CDR3 comprises 14 residues. Germline values: CDR1 LNHDA, CDR2 SQIVND (reference sequence). The V end lost 1 base, the J end lost 5 bases, and 6 bases lay between the germline ends. In DNA, the CDR3 is TGTGCCAGTAGTATAGGACTGAATAATTCACCCCTCCACTTT. Encoded protein: CASSIGLNNSPLHF.

This clone was recorded only once. The chain links TRBV11-2 to TRBJ1-2; no reliable D call. Trimming cost V 2 bases and J 0 bases, with 16 bases left between them. CDR1 and CDR2 (germline): SGHAT, FQNNGV. This CDR3 has 17 amino acids. The CDR3 bases are TGTGCCAGCAGCTTACGGTTAACTAAATTGACTAACTATGGCTACACCTTC. Residues: CASSLRLTKLTNYGYTF.

The chain recombines TRBV12-2 with TRBJ1-6. TRBV12-2 is a documented pseudogene. The CDR3 spans 20 residues. The CDR3 DNA follows: TGTGCAAGTCGCTTAGCGTTAACCTCTGGAGTTCCCTCCTATAATTCACCCCTCCACTTT. Translating gives CASRLALTSGVPSYNSPLHF.

V and J are TRBV18 and TRBJ2-2, with D perhaps TRBD1 (6 bases). V lost 2 bases and J 3 bases, leaving 10 bases between the germline ends. Per germline, CDR1 KGHSH and CDR2 LQKENI. The CDR3 consists of 15 residues. CDR3 in DNA: TGTGCCAGCTCACCAGGCCAGGGGTACACCGGGGAGCTGTTTTTT. Protein sequence: CASSPGQGYTGELFF.

The rearrangement links TRBV10-1 to TRBJ2-1; maybe TRBD2 (5 bases). The germline CDR1 and CDR2 sequences are WNHNN and SYGVQD (reference sequence). The ends were cut back, 3 bases at V and 0 bases at J, with 6 bases in the middle. This CDR3 has 14 residues. The CDR3 coding sequence is TGCGCCAGCAGTGATACTAGCTCCTACAATGAGCAGTTCTTC. It translates to CASSDTSSYNEQFF.

The chain carries TRBV7-9 and TRBJ2-7, with 8 bases lining up with TRBD2. Germline CDR1 is SEHNR and CDR2 is FQNEAQ (reference sequence). The V segment lost 1 base and the J segment 4 bases; nucleotides outside the gene matches: 6. There are 15 residues in the CDR3. The CDR3 is CASSLVGREGYEQYF. The CDR3 DNA reads TGTGCCAGCAGCTTAGTTGGTCGGGAGGGTTACGAGCAGTACTTC.

The CDR3 loop is CASSLRAGGRAETQYF. In DNA form, the CDR3 reads TGTGCCAGCAGCCTTAGAGCGGGAGGCCGGGCGGAGACCCAGTACTTC. J is TRBJ2-5 and V is TRBV3-1 (or the pseudogene TRBV3-2); 9 nucleotides align to TRBD2. CDR3 size: 16 residues. The germline gives CDR1 LGHDT, CDR2 YNNKEL (reference sequence). V dropped 4 bases and J dropped 5; count of bases not matched to a gene: 11.

The chain combines TRBV7-2 with TRBJ2-7, with D tentatively TRBD2 (5 bases). Germline V gene data show CDR1 as SGHTA and CDR2 as FQGNSA. This CDR3 has 15 amino acids. V was cut by 0 bases and J by 4 bases, with 13 bases left in between. The DNA for the CDR3 is TGTGCCAGCAGCTTAGCTGTCGGGATAGAATACGAGCAGTACTTC. It codes for CASSLAVGIEYEQYF.

J is TRBJ2-3 and V is TRBV10-1; D is possibly TRBD1 (6 bases). The germline V and J ends were trimmed by 3 bases and 2 bases, with 12 bases remaining between them. Per germline, CDR1 WNHNN and CDR2 SYGVQD (reference sequence). This CDR3 comprises 15 residues. CDR3 coding DNA: TGCGCCAGCAGTGACGGCAGGGGCTTCACAGATACGCAGTATTTT. Translation gives CASSDGRGFTDTQYF.

The V gene is TRBV12-3 or TRBV12-4, the J gene TRBJ1-5; D call uncertain. The V gene lost 3 bases and the J gene lost 3 bases, with 6 bases spanning the gap. CDR3 length equals 13 residues. The CDR3, as DNA: TGTGCCAGCAGTTTGCGCGACAATCAGCCCCAGCATTTT. Translating it yields CASSLRDNQPQHF.

The gene calls are TRBV5-8 and TRBJ1-2, with D uncertain. Germline lookup yields CDR1 SGHTS and CDR2 YDEGEE. The V end lost 0 bases, the J end lost 2 bases, and 5 bases lay between the germline ends. This CDR3 is built from 13 residues. CDR3 loop: CASSLDRNYGYTF. In DNA form, the CDR3 reads TGTGCCAGCAGCTTGGACCGGAACTATGGCTACACCTTC.

The chain recombines TRBV27 with TRBJ1-6; 7 positions match TRBD1. This CDR3 is built from 17 residues. J was trimmed by 4 bases and V by 2 bases; bases with no gene match: 8. Looked up from germline, CDR1 is MNHEY and CDR2 is SMNVEV (reference sequence). CDR3 loop: CASSLPAVRGYNSPLHF. The CDR3, as DNA: TGTGCCAGCAGTTTACCGGCAGTCAGGGGGTATAATTCACCCCTCCACTTT.

This clone was seen only a few times. The rearrangement links TRBV12-3 or TRBV12-4 to TRBJ2-2; D gene uncertain. V lost 4 bases and J lost 7, with 10 bases in between. CDR3 length equals 13 residues. The CDR3 here is CASSSAEHGELFF. The CDR3, as DNA: TGTGCCAGCAGTTCTGCGGAGCACGGGGAGCTGTTTTTT.

Only one count was recorded for this clone. The rearrangement links TRBV28 to TRBJ2-1; D may be TRBD2 (7 bases). Germline CDR1 is MDHEN and CDR2 is SYDVKM. The CDR3 has 14 residues. V gave up 7 bases and J gave up 7 bases, with 17 bases separating them. DNA for the CDR3: TGTGCCAGCACTGGGGGGGGCGTTCGGAATGAGCAGTTCTTC. Encoded protein: CASTGGGVRNEQFF.

The gene calls are TRBV7-9 and TRBJ1-6, with D possibly TRBD1 on 5 matching bases. The CDR3 has 11 residues. Looked up from germline, CDR1 is SEHNR and CDR2 is FQNEAQ (reference sequence). The ends were cut back, 5 bases at V and 15 bases at J, with 11 bases in the middle. The CDR3 loop reads CASSDPGRLHF. The CDR3 DNA reads as TGTGCCAGCAGCGATCCAGGGCGCCTCCACTTT.

The chain is built from TRBV14 and TRBJ2-7, with a possible D match to TRBD2 (5 bases). The germline V gene encodes CDR1 SGHDN and CDR2 FVKESK. CDR3 length equals 15 residues. V lost 3 bases to trimming and J lost 3 bases, with 15 bases between them. The CDR3 region is CASSQTGNPIYEQYF. Written as DNA, the CDR3 is TGTGCCAGCAGCCAGACCGGGAATCCCATCTACGAGCAGTACTTC.

Only a few counts were recorded for this clone. The rearrangement joins TRBV6-6 to TRBJ2-3; 7 nucleotides match TRBD1. Losses at the gene ends were 4 bases for V and 5 bases for J; bases not matched to a gene: 6. The CDR3 contains 14 residues. Germline values: CDR1 MNHNY, CDR2 SVGAGI (reference sequence). This CDR3 reads CASSSGQDGDTQYF. In DNA form, the CDR3 reads TGTGCCAGCAGTTCCGGACAGGACGGAGATACGCAGTATTTT.